This record looks at one T cell receptor (beta chain) sequence and its context. The sample is drawn from a study of blood T cell repertoires in COVID-19. About the study: Researchers got acute and convalescent COVID-19 samples from the United States, Italy and Spain.

Everyone who took part was roughly 18 to 89 years old, and they came from about two dozen US areas. Self-reported history from a screening survey and questionnaire set each donor's cohort. Original processing notes: Nucleated cell counts were estimated from reference gene primer amplification. Sequencing was performed with immunoSEQ multiplex PCR; in TCRdb, only in-frame clones are kept and a portion is missing. The DNA was the basis for D and trimming; V, J and clone size are from that table. The table has approximately 140,000 clones, roughly 83% seen once; the top ten hold 5.5%. The CDR3 spans 13 residues. V lost 3 bases and J lost 1, with 7 bases in between. From germline, CDR1 is SGHVS and CDR2 FNYEAQ.

The chain combines TRBV7-6 with TRBJ2-7; no firm D call. Material: PBMCs or T cells enriched from blood (not recorded which). The receptor was derived from a man aged 40-55 years with acute COVID-19. The CDR3 DNA is TGTGCCAGCAGCTTGGGCAGGTCCTACGAGCAGTACTTC. Its protein is CASSLGRSYEQYF.